This T cell receptor beta chain was captured in a study of long-term antiretroviral therapy in people with HIV. At the level of the study: About a decade before 2015, the earliest samples were taken when ART was typically delayed.

On this clone: The antigen remains undetermined.

Participants who had HIV were, without exception, treated in the United States. Germline CDR1 is SGHKS and CDR2 is YYEKEE (reference sequence). The CDR3 spans 15 residues. Trimming removed 0 bases at V and 7 bases at J, with 13 bases between. Findings and caveats of the study: Adherence to ART, viral resistance and therapy changes lacked any data. At every time point, clones expanded before ART dominated the repertoire.

The assay used was immunoSEQ (version v3.0), run at survey level. TCRdb's table, derived via immunoSEQ multiplex PCR, lists solely in-frame clones and lacks some. The profile shows 20,000 to 30,000 clones, roughly 86% of them singletons. The TCR comes from a woman in her thirties with HIV. This chain connects TRBV5-5 to TRBJ2-2; a possible D gene is TRBD2 (6 bases). Specimen: unsorted PBMCs, collected 1.9 years after starting antiretroviral therapy. The CDR3 loop is CASSLEWGVVGELFF. The CDR3 DNA sequence: TGTGCCAGCAGCTTGGAGTGGGGGGTTGTCGGGGAGCTGTTTTTT.